This entry is about one T cell receptor (beta chain). The sample belongs to a study of blood T cell repertoires in COVID-19. Data came from immunoSEQ multiplex PCR; TCRdb stores just in-frame clones and leaves some out. The sample includes about 210,000 clones, around 80% of them seen just once. CDR3 length: 18 residues. The junction had 11 bases not matched to a gene; V was cut back by 3 bases and J by 5 bases. Germline V lookup: CDR1 MNHNS, CDR2 SASEGT. This clonotype originated in a woman in her 70s with acute or convalescent COVID-19. Input material: peripheral blood. The chain is built from TRBV6-1 and TRBJ2-3, with 13 bases lining up with TRBD2. This chain's CDR3 is CASSEELAGGRRGDTQYF. The CDR3 region has the DNA TGTGCCAGCAGTGAGGAACTAGCGGGGGGGCGGCGCGGAGATACGCAGTATTTT.